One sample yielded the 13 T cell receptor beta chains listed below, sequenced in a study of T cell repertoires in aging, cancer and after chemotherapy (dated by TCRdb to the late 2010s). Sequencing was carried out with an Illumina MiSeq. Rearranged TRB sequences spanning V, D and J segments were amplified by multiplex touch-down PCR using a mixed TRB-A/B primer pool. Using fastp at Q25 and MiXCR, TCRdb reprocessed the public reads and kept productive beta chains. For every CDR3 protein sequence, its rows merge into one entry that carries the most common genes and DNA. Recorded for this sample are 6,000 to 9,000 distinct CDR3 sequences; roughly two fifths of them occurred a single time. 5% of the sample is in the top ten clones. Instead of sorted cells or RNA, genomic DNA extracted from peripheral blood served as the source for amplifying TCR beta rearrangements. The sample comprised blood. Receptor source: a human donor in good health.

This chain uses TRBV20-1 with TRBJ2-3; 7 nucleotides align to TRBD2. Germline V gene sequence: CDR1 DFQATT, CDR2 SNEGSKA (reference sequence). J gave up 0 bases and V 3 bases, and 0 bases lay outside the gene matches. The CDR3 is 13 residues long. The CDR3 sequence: CSASGGSTDTQYF. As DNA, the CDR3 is TGCAGTGCTAGCGGGGGGAGCACAGATACGCAGTATTTT.

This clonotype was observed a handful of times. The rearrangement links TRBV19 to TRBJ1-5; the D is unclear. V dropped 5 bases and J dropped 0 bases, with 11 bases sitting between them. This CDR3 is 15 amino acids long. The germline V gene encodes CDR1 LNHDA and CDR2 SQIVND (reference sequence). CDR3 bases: TGTGCCAGTAGTGCTCTGGGTTATAGCAATCAGCCCCAGCATTTT. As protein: CASSALGYSNQPQHF.

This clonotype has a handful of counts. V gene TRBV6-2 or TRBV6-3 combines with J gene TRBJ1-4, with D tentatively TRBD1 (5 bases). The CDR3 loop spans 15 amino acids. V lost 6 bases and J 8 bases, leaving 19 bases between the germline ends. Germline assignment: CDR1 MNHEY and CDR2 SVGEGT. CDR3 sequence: CASSLTPGPREKLFF. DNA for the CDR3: TGTGCCAGCAGCCTCACGCCAGGGCCGAGGGAAAAACTGTTTTTT.

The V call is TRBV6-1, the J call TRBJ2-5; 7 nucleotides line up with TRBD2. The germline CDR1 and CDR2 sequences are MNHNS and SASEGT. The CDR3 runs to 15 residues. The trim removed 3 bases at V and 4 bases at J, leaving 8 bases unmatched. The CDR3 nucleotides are TGTGCCAGCAGTGACCCGGGAGGTGGTTTAGAGACCCAGTACTTC. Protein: CASSDPGGGLETQYF.

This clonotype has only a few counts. CDR3 sequence: CASSIDRLRDEAFF. The CDR3 bases are TGTGCCAGTAGTATAGACAGATTAAGAGATGAAGCTTTCTTT. This rearrangement joins TRBV19 to TRBJ1-1; no definite D call. CDR1 is LNHDA and CDR2 is SQIVND in the germline V gene (reference sequence). V was shortened by 0 bases and J by 7 bases, with 12 bases between the two germline ends. This CDR3 contains 14 residues.

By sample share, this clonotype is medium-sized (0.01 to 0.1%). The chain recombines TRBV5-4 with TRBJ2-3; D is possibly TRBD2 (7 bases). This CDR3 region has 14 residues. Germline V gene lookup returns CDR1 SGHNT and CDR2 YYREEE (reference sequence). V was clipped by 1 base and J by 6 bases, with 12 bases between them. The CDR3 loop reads CASSLQQGGDTQYF. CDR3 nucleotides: TGTGCCAGCAGCTTGCAACAGGGAGGGGATACGCAGTATTTT.

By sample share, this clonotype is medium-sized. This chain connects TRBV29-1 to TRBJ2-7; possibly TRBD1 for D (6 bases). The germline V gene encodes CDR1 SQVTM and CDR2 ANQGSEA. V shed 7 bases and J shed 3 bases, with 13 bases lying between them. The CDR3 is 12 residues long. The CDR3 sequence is CSAGTRIYEQYF. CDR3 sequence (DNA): TGCAGCGCCGGGACACGCATCTACGAGCAGTACTTC.

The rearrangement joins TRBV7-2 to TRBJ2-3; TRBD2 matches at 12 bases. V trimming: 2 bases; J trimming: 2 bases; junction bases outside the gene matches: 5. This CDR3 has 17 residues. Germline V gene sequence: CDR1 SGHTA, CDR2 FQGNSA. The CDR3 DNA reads TGTGCCAGCAGCTTAATTGCTAGCGGGGGGGCCACAGATACGCAGTATTTT. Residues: CASSLIASGGATDTQYF.

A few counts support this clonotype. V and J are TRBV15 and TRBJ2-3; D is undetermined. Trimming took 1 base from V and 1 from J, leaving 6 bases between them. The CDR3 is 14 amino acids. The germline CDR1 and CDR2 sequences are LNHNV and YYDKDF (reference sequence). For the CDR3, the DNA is TGTGCCACCAGCAGAGGTCAACGCACAGATACGCAGTATTTT. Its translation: CATSRGQRTDTQYF.

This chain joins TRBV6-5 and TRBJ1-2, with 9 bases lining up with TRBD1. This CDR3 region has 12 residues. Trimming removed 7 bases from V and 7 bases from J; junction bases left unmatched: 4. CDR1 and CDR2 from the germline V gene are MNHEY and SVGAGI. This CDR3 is CASTLTGGGYTF. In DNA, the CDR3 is TGTGCCAGCACCTTGACAGGGGGTGGCTACACCTTC.

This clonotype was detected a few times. CDR3 sequence: CASSLLSDAGELFF. The DNA for the CDR3 is TGTGCCAGCAGCTTATTGTCCGACGCCGGGGAGCTGTTTTTT. V and J are TRBV7-6 and TRBJ2-2; D is unresolved. With 2 bases removed from V and 6 bases from J, the gap between germline ends came to 10 bases. CDR1 and CDR2 from the germline V gene are SGHVS and FNYEAQ. The CDR3 is 14 residues long.

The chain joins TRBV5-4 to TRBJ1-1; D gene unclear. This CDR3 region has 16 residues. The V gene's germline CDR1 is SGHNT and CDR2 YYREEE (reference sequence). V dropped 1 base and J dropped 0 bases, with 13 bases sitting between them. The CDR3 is CASSLRVGNMNTEAFF. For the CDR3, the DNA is TGTGCCAGCAGCTTGAGGGTGGGGAACATGAACACTGAAGCTTTCTTT.

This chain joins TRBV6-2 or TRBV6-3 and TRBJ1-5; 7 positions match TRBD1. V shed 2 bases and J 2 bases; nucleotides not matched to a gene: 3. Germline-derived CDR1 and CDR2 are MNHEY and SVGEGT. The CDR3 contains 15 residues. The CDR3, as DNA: TGTGCCAGCAGTTACCGACAGGGAGGCAATCAGCCCCAGCATTTT. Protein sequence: CASSYRQGGNQPQHF.